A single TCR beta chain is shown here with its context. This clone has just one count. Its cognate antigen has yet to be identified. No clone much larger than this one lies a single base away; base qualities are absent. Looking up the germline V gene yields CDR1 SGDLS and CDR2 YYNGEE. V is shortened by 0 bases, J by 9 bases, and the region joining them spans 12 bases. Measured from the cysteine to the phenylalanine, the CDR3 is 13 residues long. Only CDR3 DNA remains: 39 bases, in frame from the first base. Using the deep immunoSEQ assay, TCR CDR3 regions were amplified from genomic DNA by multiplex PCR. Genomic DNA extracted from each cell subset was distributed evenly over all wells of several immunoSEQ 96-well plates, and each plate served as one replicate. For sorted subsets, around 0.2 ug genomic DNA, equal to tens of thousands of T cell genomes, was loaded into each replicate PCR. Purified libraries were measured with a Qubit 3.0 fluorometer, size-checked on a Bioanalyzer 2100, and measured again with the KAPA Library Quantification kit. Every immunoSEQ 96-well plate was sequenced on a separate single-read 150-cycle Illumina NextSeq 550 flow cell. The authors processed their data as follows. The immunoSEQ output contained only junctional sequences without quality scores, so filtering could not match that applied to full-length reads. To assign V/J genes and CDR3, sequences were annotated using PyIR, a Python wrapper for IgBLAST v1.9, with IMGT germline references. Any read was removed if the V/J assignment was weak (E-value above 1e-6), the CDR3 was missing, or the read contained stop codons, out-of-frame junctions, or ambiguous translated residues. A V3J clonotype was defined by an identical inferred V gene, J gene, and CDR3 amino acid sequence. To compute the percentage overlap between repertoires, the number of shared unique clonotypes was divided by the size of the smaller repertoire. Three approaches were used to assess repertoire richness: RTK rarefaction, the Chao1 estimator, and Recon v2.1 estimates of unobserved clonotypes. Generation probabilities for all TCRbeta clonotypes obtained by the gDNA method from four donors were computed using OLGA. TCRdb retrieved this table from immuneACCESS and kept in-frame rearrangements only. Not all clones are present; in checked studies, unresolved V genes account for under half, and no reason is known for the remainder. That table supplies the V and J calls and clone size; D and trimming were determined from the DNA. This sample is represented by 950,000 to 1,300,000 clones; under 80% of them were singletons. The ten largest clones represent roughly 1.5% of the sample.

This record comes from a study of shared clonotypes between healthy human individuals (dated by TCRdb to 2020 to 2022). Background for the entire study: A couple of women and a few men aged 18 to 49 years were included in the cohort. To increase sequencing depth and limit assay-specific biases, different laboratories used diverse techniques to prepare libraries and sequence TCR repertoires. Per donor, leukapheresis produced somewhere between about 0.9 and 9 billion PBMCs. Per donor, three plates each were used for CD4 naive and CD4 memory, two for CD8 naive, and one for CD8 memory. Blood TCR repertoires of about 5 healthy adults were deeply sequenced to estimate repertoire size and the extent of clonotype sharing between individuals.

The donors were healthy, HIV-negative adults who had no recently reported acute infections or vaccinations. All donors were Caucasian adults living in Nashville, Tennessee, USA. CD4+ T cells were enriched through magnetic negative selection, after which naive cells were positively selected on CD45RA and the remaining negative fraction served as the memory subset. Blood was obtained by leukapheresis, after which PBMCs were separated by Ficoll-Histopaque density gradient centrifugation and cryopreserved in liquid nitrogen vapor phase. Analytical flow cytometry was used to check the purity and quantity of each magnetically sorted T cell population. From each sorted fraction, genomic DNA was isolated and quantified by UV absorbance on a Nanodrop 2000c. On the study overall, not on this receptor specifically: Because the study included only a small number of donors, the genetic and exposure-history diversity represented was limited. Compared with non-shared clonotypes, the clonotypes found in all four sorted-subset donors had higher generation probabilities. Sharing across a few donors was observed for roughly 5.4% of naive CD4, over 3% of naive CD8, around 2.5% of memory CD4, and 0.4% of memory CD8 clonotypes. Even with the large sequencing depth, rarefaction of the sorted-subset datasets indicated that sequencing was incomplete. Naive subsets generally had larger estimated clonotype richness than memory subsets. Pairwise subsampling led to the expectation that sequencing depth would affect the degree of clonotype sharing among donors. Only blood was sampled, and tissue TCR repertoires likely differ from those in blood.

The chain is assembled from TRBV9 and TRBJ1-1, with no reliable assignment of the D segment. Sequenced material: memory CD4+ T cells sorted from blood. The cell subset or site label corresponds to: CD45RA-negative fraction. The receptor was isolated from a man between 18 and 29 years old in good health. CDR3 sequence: CASSVVRESQAFF. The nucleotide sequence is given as TGTGCCAGCAGCGTAGTAAGGGAATCCCAAGCTTTCTTT.